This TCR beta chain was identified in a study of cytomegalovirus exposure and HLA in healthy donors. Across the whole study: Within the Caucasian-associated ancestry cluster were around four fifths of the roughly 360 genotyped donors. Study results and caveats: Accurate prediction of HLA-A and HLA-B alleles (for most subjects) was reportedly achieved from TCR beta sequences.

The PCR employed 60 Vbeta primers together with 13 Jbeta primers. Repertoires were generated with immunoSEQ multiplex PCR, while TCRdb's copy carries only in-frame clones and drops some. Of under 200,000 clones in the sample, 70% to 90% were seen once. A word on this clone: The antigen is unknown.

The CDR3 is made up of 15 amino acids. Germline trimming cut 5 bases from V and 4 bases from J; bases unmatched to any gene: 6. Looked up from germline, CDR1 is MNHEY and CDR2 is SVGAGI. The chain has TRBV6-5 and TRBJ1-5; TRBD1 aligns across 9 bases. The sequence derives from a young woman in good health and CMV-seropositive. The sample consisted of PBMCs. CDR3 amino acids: CASSTGDRENQPQHF. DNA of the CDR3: TGTGCCAGCAGTACTGGGGACAGGGAGAATCAGCCCCAGCATTTT.